Listed below are T cell receptor beta chains from one sample, sequenced in a study of T-cell reconstitution after alpha-beta-depleted transplantation in children. TCRdb re-called the PCR reads with MiXCR, one entry per CDR3 protein. Seen here are 130,000 to 150,000 distinct CDR3 sequences, around 8.8% observed once, and the top ten hold about a sixth. This sample comprised PBMCs, mostly from graft donor cells, obtained 180 days after TCRalphabeta/CD19-depleted stem cell transplant. These receptors were collected from a female patient aged 2-15 years who had a stem cell transplant for congenital amegakaryocytic thrombocytopenia, so the T cells may come from the graft donor. Both conserved end residues are trimmed from each CDR3. Some rows have no size entry. The others give once, few or many, or a class for an expanded clone.

V gene	J gene	clone size	CDR3 protein
TRBV10-3	TRBJ2-7	many	AISESTSGRAKEQY
TRBV27	TRBJ1-2	.	ASSSNPFNRVGKGYT
TRBV20-1	TRBJ2-7	many	SASFLRQANYEQY
TRBV20-1	TRBJ2-1	many	SARPTSAEQF
TRBV20-1	TRBJ2-1	few	SASLAVSEQF
TRBV30	TRBJ1-4	few	ASHRAGNEKLF
TRBV20-1	TRBJ1-5	many	SARWGLGNQPQH
TRBV20-1	TRBJ1-5	.	SASWGTGMGGFNQPQH
TRBV20-1	TRBJ1-2	.	SFAGAGESYT
TRBV11-2	TRBJ2-3	few	ASSPSPIAGSSTDTQY
TRBV28	TRBJ2-7	many	ASSIVWTGTYEQY
TRBV19	TRBJ2-3	.	ASSPYMDTQY
TRBV6-5	TRBJ2-7	many	ASSLTSGTTYEQY
TRBV24-1	TRBJ2-7	many	ATSDLAGHEQY
TRBV7-9	TRBJ2-3	many	ASSLWGTGDGTDTQY
TRBV28	TRBJ2-5	many	ASSLLADPRETQY
TRBV6-1	TRBJ2-3	.	ASSRTGTATSTDTQY